These T cell receptor beta chains were read from a single sample in a study of T-cell reconstitution after alpha-beta-depleted transplantation in children. TCRdb ran MiXCR on the PCR reads and lists one entry per CDR3 protein. Of some 200,000 distinct CDR3 sequences listed, about 7% are singletons. This specimen was PBMCs, taken before TCRalphabeta/CD19-depleted stem cell transplant. The receptors were gathered from a boy aged 2 to 10 with acute lymphoblastic leukemia, due to receive a stem cell transplant. CDR3s include the opening cysteine and the closing phenylalanine or tryptophan. A D gene is named only where the DNA matches it firmly. Clone size appears in some rows only: once, few, many, or a class for an expanded clone.

D	V	J	size	CDR3	DNA
NA	TRBV7-2	TRBJ2-1	NA	CASRDSFVEDEQFF	TGTGCCAGCAGAGACAGTTTTGTGGAGGATGAGCAGTTCTTC
NA	TRBV7-3	TRBJ1-1	NA	CASSFKDKVEAFF	TGTGCCAGCAGCTTTAAGGATAAGGTTGAAGCTTTCTTT
NA	TRBV20-1	TRBJ1-1	many	CSARGTVGDGETEAFF	TGCAGTGCTAGAGGTACGGTGGGGGACGGTGAAACTGAAGCTTTCTTT
TRBD2	TRBV5-1	TRBJ2-7	many	CASSSLAGIIYEQYF	TGCGCCAGCAGCTCGCTAGCGGGGATCATCTACGAGCAGTACTTC
TRBD2	TRBV5-1	TRBJ2-1	many	CATSTAGGHNEQFF	TGCGCCACCTCAACCGCGGGGGGGCACAATGAGCAGTTCTTC
TRBD1	TRBV2	TRBJ2-2	NA	CASSLGTGGGGLFF	TGTGCCAGCAGCCTCGGGACAGGGGGCGGGGGGCTGTTTTTT
TRBD1	TRBV20-1	TRBJ2-7	NA	CSAGTGGTYEQYF	TGCAGTGCCGGGACAGGGGGAACCTACGAGCAGTACTTC
NA	TRBV25-1	TRBJ2-7	many	CASSSPRWVYHEQYF	TGTGCCAGCAGTTCCCCCCGCTGGGTTTACCACGAGCAGTACTTC
NA	TRBV27	TRBJ1-4	few	CASRKLGVREKLFF	TGTGCCAGCAGGAAGTTGGGAGTAAGAGAAAAACTGTTTTTT
TRBD2	TRBV2	TRBJ2-5	NA	CASRTRGGQETQYF	TGTGCCAGCAGAACACGGGGGGGCCAAGAGACCCAGTACTTC
TRBD1	TRBV27	TRBJ2-1	few	CASNTGTGGPSSYNEQFF	TGTGCCAGCAATACCGGGACAGGGGGCCCTAGCTCCTACAATGAGCAGTTCTTC
NA	TRBV27	TRBJ2-1	many	CASSFAFGHTLYNEQFF	TGTGCCAGCAGTTTTGCGTTCGGACACACCCTATACAATGAGCAGTTCTTC
NA	TRBV7-2	TRBJ2-5	many	CASSRGSETQYF	TGTGCCAGCAGCAGGGGGTCAGAGACCCAGTACTTC
NA	TRBV29-1	TRBJ2-1	many	CSVRNSGGGGNEQFF	TGCAGCGTTCGGAACTCTGGGGGCGGGGGTAATGAGCAGTTCTTC
NA	TRBV28	TRBJ2-5	many	CASSFGRETQYF	TGTGCCAGCAGTTTCGGGAGAGAGACCCAGTACTTC
NA	TRBV6-2/TRBV6-3	TRBJ2-5	many	CASRLWGPAETQYF	TGTGCCAGCAGACTGTGGGGGCCGGCAGAGACCCAGTACTTC
TRBD1	TRBV12-3/TRBV12-4	TRBJ1-1	many	CASSPGQGVPMNTEAFF	TGTGCCAGCAGTCCCGGACAGGGTGTACCAATGAACACTGAAGCTTTCTTT
NA	TRBV30	TRBJ2-7	few	CAWSKAYEQYF	TGTGCCTGGAGCAAAGCGTACGAGCAGTACTTC
TRBD1	TRBV14	TRBJ2-1	many	CASSPRQGNNEQFF	TGTGCCAGCAGCCCTCGACAGGGGAACAATGAGCAGTTCTTC
NA	TRBV2	TRBJ2-3	many	CASSGVVGSDTQYF	TGTGCCAGCAGTGGGGTCGTCGGCTCAGATACGCAGTATTTT
NA	TRBV11-2	TRBJ2-1	NA	CASSLRGVQNEQFF	TGTGCCAGCAGCTTACGCGGGGTTCAGAATGAGCAGTTCTTC
TRBD2	TRBV29-1	TRBJ2-1	many	CSAISASTSGLNNEQFF	TGCAGCGCGATTAGCGCCTCGACTAGCGGGCTTAACAATGAGCAGTTCTTC
NA	TRBV7-9	TRBJ1-1	few	CASSLPDTEAFF	TGTGCCAGCAGCCTCCCCGACACTGAAGCTTTCTTT
TRBD2	TRBV7-2	TRBJ2-7	few	CASSVGLAGVIYEQYF	TGTGCCAGCAGCGTGGGACTAGCGGGGGTTATCTACGAGCAGTACTTC
TRBD2	TRBV18	TRBJ2-3	many	CASSPVQLAGTIGTDTQYF	TGTGCCAGCTCACCGGTGCAACTAGCGGGTACAATTGGCACAGATACGCAGTATTTT
NA	TRBV20-1	TRBJ1-6	many	CSGALASNSPLHF	TGCAGTGGGGCTTTAGCCTCTAATTCACCCCTCCACTTT
NA	TRBV20-1	TRBJ2-3	few	CSASGGSTDTQYF	TGCAGTGCTAGTGGCGGGAGCACAGATACGCAGTATTTT
TRBD1	TRBV10-3	TRBJ2-1	NA	CAISGDRGPYNEQFF	TGTGCCATCAGTGGGGACAGGGGGCCGTACAATGAGCAGTTCTTC
NA	TRBV7-8	TRBJ2-1	many	CASSLAPGANHEQFF	TGTGCCAGCAGCTTAGCGCCGGGGGCTAACCATGAGCAGTTCTTC
NA	TRBV5-5	TRBJ1-2	many	CASSLGRQDVGGYTF	TGTGCCAGCAGCTTGGGACGACAGGACGTAGGCGGCTACACCTTC
TRBD1	TRBV29-1	TRBJ2-3	many	CSVRTGQTSTDTQYF	TGCAGCGTGCGGACAGGGCAAACTAGCACAGATACGCAGTATTTT
TRBD2	TRBV29-1	TRBJ2-3	many	CSVEGGGLDLITDTQYF	TGCAGCGTTGAAGGTGGGGGACTAGACCTAATCACAGATACGCAGTATTTT
NA	TRBV7-2	TRBJ2-7	NA	CASSSLAETSYEQYF	TGTGCCAGCAGCTCCTTAGCGGAGACCTCCTACGAGCAGTACTTC
TRBD1	TRBV24-1	TRBJ1-2	few	CATSGRQGEFGNYGYTF	TGTGCCACCAGTGGACGACAGGGGGAGTTCGGTAACTATGGCTACACCTTC
NA	TRBV25-1	TRBJ2-2	many	CASSRWGVDTGELFF	TGTGCCAGCAGCCGCTGGGGGGTTGACACCGGGGAGCTGTTTTTT
TRBD2	TRBV10-3	TRBJ2-1	many	CAISASGALHNEQFF	TGTGCCATCAGTGCTAGCGGGGCCCTGCACAATGAGCAGTTCTTC
TRBD1	TRBV12-3/TRBV12-4	TRBJ2-1	NA	CASSLRWSRQGRNEQFF	TGTGCCAGCAGTTTAAGATGGTCGCGACAGGGAAGAAATGAGCAGTTCTTC
NA	TRBV7-9	TRBJ1-6	many	CASSRPGPMRF	TGTGCCAGCAGCCGCCCGGGACCCATGAGATTT
TRBD2	TRBV12-3/TRBV12-4	TRBJ2-1	many	CASSPRTSGGWANEQFF	TGTGCCAGCAGTCCCCGGACTAGCGGGGGCTGGGCGAATGAGCAGTTCTTC
NA	TRBV6-2/TRBV6-3	TRBJ2-5	many	CASSYEMGGPQETQYF	TGTGCCAGCAGTTACGAGATGGGGGGGCCACAAGAGACCCAGTACTTC
NA	TRBV7-2	TRBJ2-1	many	CASTLVGEQFF	TGTGCCAGCACCTTAGTAGGAGAGCAGTTCTTC
NA	TRBV30	TRBJ2-2	NA	CALRVGTGELFF	TGTGCCCTAAGGGTGGGCACCGGGGAGCTGTTTTTT
NA	TRBV4-2	TRBJ2-1	many	CASSQDQGRGSYNEQFF	TGTGCCAGCAGCCAAGATCAAGGCAGGGGCTCCTACAATGAGCAGTTCTTC
NA	TRBV5-1	TRBJ2-7	NA	CASSYRSSYEQYF	TGCGCCAGCAGCTACCGGTCCTCCTACGAGCAGTACTTC
NA	TRBV11-2	TRBJ2-3	many	CASSLDLILRASDF	TGTGCCAGCAGCTTAGACCTTATCCTCAGGGCCTCGGATTTT
NA	TRBV9	TRBJ2-1	NA	CASSALERHNEQFF	TGTGCCAGCAGCGCCCTCGAGCGGCACAATGAGCAGTTCTTC
TRBD2	TRBV2	TRBJ2-1	many	CATSGGPSEQFF	TGTGCCACTAGCGGGGGTCCTAGTGAGCAGTTCTTC
NA	TRBV18	TRBJ2-3	few	CASSPKRGGNLSAQYF	TGTGCCAGCTCACCGAAAAGGGGCGGCAACTTGAGCGCGCAGTATTTT
NA	TRBV5-1	TRBJ1-2	many	CASSQNRVENYGYTF	TGCGCCAGCTCCCAAAACAGGGTGGAGAACTATGGCTACACCTTC
TRBD1	TRBV24-1	TRBJ2-4	few	CATSDRGRLYF	TGTGCCACCAGTGACAGGGGGCGATTATACTTC
NA	TRBV4-3	TRBJ2-5	many	CASSQEILPEETQYF	TGCGCCAGCAGCCAAGAGATACTTCCTGAAGAGACCCAGTACTTC
TRBD2	TRBV20-1	TRBJ2-7	many	CSTPYLGGGYEQYF	TGCAGTACACCCTACTTGGGGGGGGGCTACGAGCAGTACTTC